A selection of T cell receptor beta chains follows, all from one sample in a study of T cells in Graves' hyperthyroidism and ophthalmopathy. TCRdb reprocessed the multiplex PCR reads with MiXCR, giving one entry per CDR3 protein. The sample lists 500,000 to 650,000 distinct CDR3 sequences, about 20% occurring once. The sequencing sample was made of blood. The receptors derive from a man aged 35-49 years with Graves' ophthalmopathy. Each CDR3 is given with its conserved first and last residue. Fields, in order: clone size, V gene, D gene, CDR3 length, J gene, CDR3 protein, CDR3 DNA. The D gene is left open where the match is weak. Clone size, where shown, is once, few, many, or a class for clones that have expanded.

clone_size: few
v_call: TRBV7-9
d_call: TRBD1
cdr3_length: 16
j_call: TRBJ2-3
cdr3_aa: CASSSLDRGDTDTQYF
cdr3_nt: TGTGCCAGCAGCTCCTTAGACAGGGGAGACACAGATACGCAGTATTTT

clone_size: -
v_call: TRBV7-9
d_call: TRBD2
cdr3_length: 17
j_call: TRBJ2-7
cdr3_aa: CASSSSTSGSTLYEQYF
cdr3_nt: TGTGCCAGCAGCTCGTCGACTAGCGGGAGTACCCTTTACGAGCAGTACTTC

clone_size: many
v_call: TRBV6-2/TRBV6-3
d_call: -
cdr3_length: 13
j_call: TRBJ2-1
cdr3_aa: CASSYTAGNEQFF
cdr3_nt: TGTGCCAGCAGTTATACCGCGGGGAATGAGCAGTTCTTC

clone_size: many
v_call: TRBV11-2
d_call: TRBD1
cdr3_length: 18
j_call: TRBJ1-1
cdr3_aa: CASSLGLRGTVMNTEAFF
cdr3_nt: TGTGCCAGCAGCTTAGGCCTTAGAGGGACAGTCATGAACACTGAAGCTTTCTTT

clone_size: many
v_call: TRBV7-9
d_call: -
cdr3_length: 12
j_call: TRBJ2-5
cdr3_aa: CASSAREETQYF
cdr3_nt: TGTGCCAGCAGCGCCAGGGAGGAGACCCAGTACTTC

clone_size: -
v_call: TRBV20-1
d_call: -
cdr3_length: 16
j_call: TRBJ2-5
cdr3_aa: CSARGRGLRYQETQYF
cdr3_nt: TGCAGTGCTAGAGGCCGGGGCCTCAGGTACCAAGAGACCCAGTACTTC

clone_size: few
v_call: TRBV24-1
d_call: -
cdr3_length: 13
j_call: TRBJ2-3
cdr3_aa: CATSDSLVDTQYF
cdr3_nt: TGTGCCACCAGTGATTCCTTGGTAGATACGCAGTATTTT

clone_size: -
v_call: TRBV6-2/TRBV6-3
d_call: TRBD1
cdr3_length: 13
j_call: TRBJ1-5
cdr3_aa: CASKTGGRQPQHF
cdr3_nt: TGTGCCAGCAAGACAGGGGGCCGTCAGCCCCAGCATTTT

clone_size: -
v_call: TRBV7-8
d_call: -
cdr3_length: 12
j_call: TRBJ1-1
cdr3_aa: CASSGGWTEAFF
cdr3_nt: TGTGCCAGCAGCGGAGGGTGGACTGAAGCTTTCTTT

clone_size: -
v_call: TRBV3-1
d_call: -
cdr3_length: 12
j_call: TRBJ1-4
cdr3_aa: CASNQEPSKLFF
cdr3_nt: TGTGCCAGCAACCAAGAGCCGAGCAAACTGTTTTTT

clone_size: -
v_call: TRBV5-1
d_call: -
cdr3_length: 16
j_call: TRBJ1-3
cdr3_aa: CASSLETVNSGNTIYF
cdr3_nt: TGCGCCAGCAGCTTGGAGACCGTAAACTCTGGAAACACCATATATTTT

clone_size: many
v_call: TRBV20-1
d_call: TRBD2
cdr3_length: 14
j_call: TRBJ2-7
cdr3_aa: CSARSGTSGYEQYF
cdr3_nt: TGCAGTGCTAGATCCGGGACTAGCGGGTACGAGCAGTACTTC

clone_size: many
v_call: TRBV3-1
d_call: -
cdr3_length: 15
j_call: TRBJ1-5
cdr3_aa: CASSQGRGASQPQHF
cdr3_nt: TGTGCCAGCAGCCAAGGTAGGGGGGCAAGTCAGCCCCAGCATTTT

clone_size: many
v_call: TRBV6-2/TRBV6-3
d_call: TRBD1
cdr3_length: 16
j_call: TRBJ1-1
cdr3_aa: CASSYDLRDRLTEAFF
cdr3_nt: TGTGCCAGCAGTTACGATCTTCGGGACAGACTCACTGAAGCTTTCTTT

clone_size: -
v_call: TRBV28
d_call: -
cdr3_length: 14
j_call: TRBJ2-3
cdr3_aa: CASSHGVSTDTQYF
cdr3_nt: TGTGCCAGCAGCCACGGGGTGAGCACAGATACGCAGTATTTT

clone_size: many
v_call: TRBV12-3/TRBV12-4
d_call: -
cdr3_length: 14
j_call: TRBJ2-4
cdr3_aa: CASSRGGTKNIQYF
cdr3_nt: TGTGCCAGCAGTCGCGGAGGGACCAAAAACATTCAGTACTTC

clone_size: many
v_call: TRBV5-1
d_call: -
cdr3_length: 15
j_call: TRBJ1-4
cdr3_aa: CASSFSGTQNEKLFF
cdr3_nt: TGCGCCAGCAGCTTCTCCGGGACACAAAATGAAAAACTGTTTTTT

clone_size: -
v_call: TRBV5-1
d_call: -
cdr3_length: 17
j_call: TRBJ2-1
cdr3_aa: CASSLGVEFRGADEQFF
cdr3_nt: TGCGCCAGCAGCTTGGGTGTCGAGTTCCGGGGAGCGGATGAGCAGTTCTTC

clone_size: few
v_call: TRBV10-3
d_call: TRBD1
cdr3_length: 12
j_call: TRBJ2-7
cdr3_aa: CAISRDSGEQYF
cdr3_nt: TGTGCGATAAGCCGGGACAGTGGGGAGCAGTACTTC

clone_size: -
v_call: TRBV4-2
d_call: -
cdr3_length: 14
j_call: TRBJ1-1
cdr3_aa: CASSQDYGNTEAFF
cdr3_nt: TGTGCCAGCAGCCAAGATTATGGGAACACTGAAGCTTTCTTT

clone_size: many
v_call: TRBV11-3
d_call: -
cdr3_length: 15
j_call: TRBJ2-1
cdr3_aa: CASSLDESSYNEQFF
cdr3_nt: TGTGCCAGCAGCTTAGACGAAAGCTCCTACAATGAGCAGTTCTTC

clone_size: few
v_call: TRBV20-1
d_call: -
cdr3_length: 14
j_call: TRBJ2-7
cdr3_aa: CSAPSGGNGYEQYF
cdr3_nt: TGCAGTGCCCCCTCGGGCGGGAACGGCTACGAGCAGTACTTC

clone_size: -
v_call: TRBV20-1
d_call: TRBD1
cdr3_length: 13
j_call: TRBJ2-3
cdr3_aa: CSAIGTVTDTQYF
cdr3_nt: TGCAGTGCCATCGGGACAGTCACAGATACGCAGTATTTT

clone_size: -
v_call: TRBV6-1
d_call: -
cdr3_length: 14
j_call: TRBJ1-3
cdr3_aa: CASHPLGAGNTIYF
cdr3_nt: TGTGCCAGCCACCCTTTGGGTGCTGGAAACACCATATATTTT

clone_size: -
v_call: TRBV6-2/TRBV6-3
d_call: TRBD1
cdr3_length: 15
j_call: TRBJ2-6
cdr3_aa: CASSSTGTGANVLTF
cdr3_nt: TGTGCCAGCAGTTCGACAGGGACTGGGGCCAACGTCCTGACTTTC

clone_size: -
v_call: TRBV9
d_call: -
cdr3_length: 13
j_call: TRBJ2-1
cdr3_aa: CASSVVGQDEQFF
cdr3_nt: TGTGCCAGCAGCGTAGTGGGTCAGGATGAGCAGTTCTTC

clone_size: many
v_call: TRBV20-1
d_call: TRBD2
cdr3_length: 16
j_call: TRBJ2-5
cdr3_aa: CSANRPSGEGQETQYF
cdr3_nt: TGCAGTGCTAACCGCCCTTCGGGGGAGGGCCAAGAGACCCAGTACTTC

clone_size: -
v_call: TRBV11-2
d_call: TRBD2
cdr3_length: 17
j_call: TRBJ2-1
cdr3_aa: CASSTRGAGGIYNEQFF
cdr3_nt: TGTGCCAGCAGCACCAGAGGAGCGGGGGGCATTTACAATGAGCAGTTCTTC

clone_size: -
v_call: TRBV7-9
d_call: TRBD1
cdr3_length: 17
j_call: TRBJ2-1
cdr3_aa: CASSLVSRQGRFNEQFF
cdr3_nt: TGTGCCAGCAGCTTAGTGTCCCGACAGGGGCGATTCAATGAGCAGTTCTTC

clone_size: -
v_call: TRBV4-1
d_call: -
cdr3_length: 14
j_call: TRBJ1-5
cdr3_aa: CASSHKSINQPQHF
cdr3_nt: TGCGCCAGCAGCCACAAGAGCATAAATCAGCCCCAGCATTTT

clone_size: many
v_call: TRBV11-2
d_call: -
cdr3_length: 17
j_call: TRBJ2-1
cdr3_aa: CASSLKARLDRGMEQFF
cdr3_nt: TGTGCCAGCAGCTTAAAGGCCCGACTGGACCGGGGGATGGAGCAGTTCTTC

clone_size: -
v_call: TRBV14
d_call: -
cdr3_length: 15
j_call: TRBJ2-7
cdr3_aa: CASSQGGLGMYEQYF
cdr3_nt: TGTGCCAGCAGCCAGGGGGGCCTAGGGATGTACGAGCAGTACTTC

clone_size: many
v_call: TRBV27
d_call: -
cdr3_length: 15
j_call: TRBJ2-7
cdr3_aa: CASSLDSTLTYEQYF
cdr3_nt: TGTGCCAGCAGTTTAGACAGCACCCTTACCTACGAGCAGTACTTC

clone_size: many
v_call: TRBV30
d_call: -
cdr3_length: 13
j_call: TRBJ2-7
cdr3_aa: CACRTRRSYEQYF
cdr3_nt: TGTGCCTGTCGGACCAGGAGGTCATACGAGCAGTACTTC

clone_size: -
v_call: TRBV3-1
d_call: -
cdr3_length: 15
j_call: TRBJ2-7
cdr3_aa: CASSLRGGPSYEQHF
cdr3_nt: TGTGCCAGCAGCCTCCGTGGGGGCCCTTCCTACGAGCAGCACTTC

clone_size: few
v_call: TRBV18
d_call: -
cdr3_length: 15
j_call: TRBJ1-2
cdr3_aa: CASSIGDTAQGGYTF
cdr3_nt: TGTGCCAGCTCCATCGGGGACACCGCACAGGGAGGCTACACCTTC

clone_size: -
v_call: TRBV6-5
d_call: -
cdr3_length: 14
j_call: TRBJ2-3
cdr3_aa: CASSYSSGPDTQYF
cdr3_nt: TGTGCCAGCAGTTACTCTAGCGGCCCAGATACGCAGTATTTT

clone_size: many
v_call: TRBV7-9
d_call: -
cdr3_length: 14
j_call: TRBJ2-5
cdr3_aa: CASSFPPRVETQYF
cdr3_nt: TGTGCCAGCAGCTTTCCCCCCCGAGTAGAGACCCAGTACTTC

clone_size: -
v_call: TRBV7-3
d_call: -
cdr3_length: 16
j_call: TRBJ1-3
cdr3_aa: CASSLWAPDAGNTIYF
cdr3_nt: TGTGCCAGCAGCTTATGGGCCCCAGATGCTGGAAACACCATATATTTT

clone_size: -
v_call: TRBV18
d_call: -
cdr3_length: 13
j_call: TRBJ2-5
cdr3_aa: CASSSGAQETQYF
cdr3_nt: TGTGCCAGCTCCTCAGGGGCGCAAGAGACCCAGTACTTC

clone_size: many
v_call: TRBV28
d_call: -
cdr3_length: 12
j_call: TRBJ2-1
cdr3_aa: CASEEGGREQFF
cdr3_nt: TGTGCCAGCGAAGAAGGGGGTAGGGAGCAGTTCTTC

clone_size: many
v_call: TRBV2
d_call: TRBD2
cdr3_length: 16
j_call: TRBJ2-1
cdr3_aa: CASREGAGGMGNEQFF
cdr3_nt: TGTGCCAGCAGAGAGGGAGCGGGAGGGATGGGCAATGAGCAGTTCTTC

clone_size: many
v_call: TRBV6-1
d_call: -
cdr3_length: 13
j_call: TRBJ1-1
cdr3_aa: CASRIRQNTEAFF
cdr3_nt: TGTGCCAGCAGGATAAGACAGAACACTGAAGCTTTCTTT

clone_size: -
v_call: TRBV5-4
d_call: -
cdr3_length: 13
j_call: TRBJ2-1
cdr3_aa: CASSVDSNNEQFF
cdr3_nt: TGTGCCAGCAGCGTGGACAGCAACAATGAGCAGTTCTTC

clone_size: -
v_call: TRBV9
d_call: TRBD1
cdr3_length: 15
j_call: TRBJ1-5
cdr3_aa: CASSTGQGSNQPQHF
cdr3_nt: TGTGCCAGCAGCACCGGACAGGGGAGCAATCAGCCCCAGCATTTT

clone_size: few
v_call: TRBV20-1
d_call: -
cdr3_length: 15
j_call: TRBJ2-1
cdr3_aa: CSASRGGGAYNEQFF
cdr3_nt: TGCAGTGCTAGCCGGGGAGGGGGCGCCTACAATGAGCAGTTCTTC

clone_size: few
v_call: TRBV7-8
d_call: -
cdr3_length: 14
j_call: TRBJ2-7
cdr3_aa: CASSLIPGAYEQYF
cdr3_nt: TGTGCCAGCAGCTTAATCCCCGGTGCCTACGAGCAGTACTTC

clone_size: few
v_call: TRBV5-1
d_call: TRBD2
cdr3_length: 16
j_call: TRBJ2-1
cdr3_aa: CASSLLTSGGYDEQFF
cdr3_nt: TGCGCCAGCAGCCTTTTAACTAGCGGGGGGTACGATGAGCAGTTCTTC

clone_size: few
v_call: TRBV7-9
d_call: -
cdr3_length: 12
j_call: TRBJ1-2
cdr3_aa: CASQVGDYGYTF
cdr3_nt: TGTGCCAGCCAGGTCGGGGACTATGGCTACACCTTC

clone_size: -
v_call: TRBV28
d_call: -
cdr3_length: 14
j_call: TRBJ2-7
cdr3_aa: CASSLPWGGYEQYF
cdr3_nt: TGTGCCAGCAGTTTACCCTGGGGCGGTTACGAGCAGTACTTC

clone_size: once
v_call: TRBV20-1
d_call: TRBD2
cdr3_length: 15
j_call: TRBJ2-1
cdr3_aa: CSARDPAGALNEQFF
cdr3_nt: TGCAGTGCTAGAGATCCAGCGGGAGCGTTAAATGAGCAGTTCTTC

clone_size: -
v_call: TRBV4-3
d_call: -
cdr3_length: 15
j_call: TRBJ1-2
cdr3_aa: CASSPQQGGGYGYTF
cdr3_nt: TGCGCCAGCAGCCCCCAACAGGGAGGGGGCTATGGCTACACCTTC